One sample yielded the 20 T cell receptor beta chains listed below, sequenced in a study of T cell changes during pregnancy in multiple sclerosis. Generated by immunoSEQ multiplex PCR, the TCRdb table keeps only in-frame clones and is missing some. Of about 85,000 clones in the sample, approximately 93% were seen once. The source material was peripheral blood, sampled in the first trimester of pregnancy. All receptors come from a female donor with multiple sclerosis, enrolled in a pregnancy study.

This chain links TRBV7-2 with TRBJ2-5, with D maybe TRBD2 (5 bases). Germline V gene sequence: CDR1 SGHTA, CDR2 FQGNSA. The CDR3 extends over 13 amino acids. V dropped 10 bases and J dropped 5 bases, with 17 bases sitting between them. The CDR3 nucleotides are TGTGCCACCGCGCCCGGGTCGGGGGAGACCCAGTACTTC. This encodes CATAPGSGETQYF.

V gene TRBV25-1 combines with J gene TRBJ2-5; 9 bases fit TRBD2. V lost 4 bases to trimming and J lost 3 bases; unmatched junction nucleotides: 12. Germline V gene data show CDR1 as MGHDK and CDR2 as SYGVNS. The CDR3 contains 17 residues. The CDR3 spells CASSAPPLLAGEETQYF. Written as DNA, the CDR3 is TGTGCCAGCAGTGCCCCACCCCTTTTAGCGGGAGAAGAGACCCAGTACTTC.

This chain links TRBV6-4 with TRBJ1-6; D gene uncertain. The V end lost 0 bases, the J end lost 9 bases, and 12 bases lay between the germline ends. The CDR3 totals 15 residues. Germline V gene lookup returns CDR1 MRHNA and CDR2 SNTAGT. CDR3 amino acids: CASSDSREAGSPLHF. CDR3 DNA sequence: TGTGCCAGCAGTGACTCGAGGGAGGCGGGTTCACCCCTCCACTTT.

The count of this clone is one. The chain is built from TRBV10-3 and TRBJ1-2, with 8 bases aligning to TRBD1. Germline values: CDR1 ENHRY, CDR2 SYGVKD. V lost 6 bases to trimming and J lost 4 bases; unmatched junction nucleotides: 4. The CDR3 is made up of 13 amino acids. CDR3 residues: CAIRDRETYGYTF. In DNA, the CDR3 is TGTGCCATCAGGGACAGGGAAACCTATGGCTACACCTTC.

The J gene is TRBJ1-1, the V gene TRBV29-1; a possible D gene is TRBD1 (5 bases). This CDR3 has 11 amino acids. CDR1 and CDR2 (germline): SQVTM, ANQGSEA. Trimming took 6 bases from V and 4 from J, leaving 9 bases between them. Here the CDR3 reads CSVTEFTEAFF. CDR3 nucleotide sequence: TGCAGCGTGACAGAATTCACTGAAGCTTTCTTT.

The CDR3 sequence: CASSITGAPTDTQYF. CDR3 in DNA: TGTGCCAGTAGTATAACAGGGGCCCCCACAGATACGCAGTATTTT. V gene TRBV19 combines with J gene TRBJ2-3; 7 bases agree with TRBD1. The CDR3 is 15 residues long. J was trimmed by 2 bases and V by 2 bases; bases with no gene match: 4. Germline CDR1 and CDR2: LNHDA and SQIVND (reference sequence). Combining the CDR3 with reference TRBV19 and TRBJ2-3 gives the whole variable domain DGGITQSPKYLFRKEGQNVTLSCEQNLNHDAMYWYRQDPGQGLRLIYYSQIVNDFQKGDIAEGYSVSREKKESFPLTVTSAQKNPTAFYLCASSITGAPTDTQYFGPGTRLTVL.

The V call is TRBV11-2, the J call TRBJ1-2, with a weak D call TRBD1 (5 bases). The CDR3 loop spans 14 amino acids. Germline CDR1 SGHAT, CDR2 FQNNGV. V was shortened by 2 bases and J by 3 bases, with 10 bases between the two germline ends. The CDR3 region is CASSLTDSYYGYTF. The CDR3 coding sequence is TGTGCCAGCAGCTTAACCGACAGCTACTATGGCTACACCTTC.

This chain joins TRBV30 and TRBJ1-1; D remains unclear. CDR1 and CDR2 from the germline V gene are GTSNPN and SVGIG (reference sequence). The length of the CDR3 is 11 residues. Deletions cut 3 bases from V and 7 bases from J, with 9 bases between. CDR3 bases: TGTGCCTGGAGCGCATCGGGTGAAGCTTTCTTT. This sequence encodes CAWSASGEAFF. Supplemented by reference TRBV30 and TRBJ1-1, the full variable domain reads SQTIHQWPATLVQPVGSPLSLECTVEGTSNPNLYWYRQAAGRGLQLLFYSVGIGQISSEVPQNLSASRPQDRQFILSSKKLLLSDSGFYLCAWSASGEAFFGQGTRLTVV.

This clone was picked up a small number of times. The chain carries TRBV19 and TRBJ1-6; D is unresolved. Trimming removed 7 bases from V and 0 bases from J, with 7 bases in between. CDR3 length: 14 amino acids. CDR1 and CDR2 (germline): LNHDA, SQIVND (reference sequence). DNA for the CDR3: TGTGCCAGTACCTACCGCTCCTATAATTCACCCCTCCACTTT. Its translation is CASTYRSYNSPLHF.

This rearrangement joins TRBV11-3 to TRBJ1-2, with 10 bases lining up with TRBD1. CDR1 is SGHNT, CDR2 YENEEA, per germline. CDR3 length: 18 amino acids. V lost 0 bases to trimming and J lost 2 bases; unmatched junction nucleotides: 9. CDR3 protein: CASSLDGRRGQGNYGYTF. The CDR3 DNA is TGTGCCAGCAGCTTAGATGGTCGCAGGGGACAGGGGAACTATGGCTACACCTTC.

This clone was seen a handful of times. The chain employs TRBV25-1 and TRBJ1-4; D is undetermined. This CDR3 has 16 residues. The germline gives CDR1 MGHDK, CDR2 SYGVNS. Trimming cost V 4 bases and J 0 bases, with 12 bases left between them. CDR3 residues: CASSGGEIATNEKLFF. CDR3 DNA sequence: TGTGCCAGCAGTGGGGGAGAGATTGCAACTAATGAAAAACTGTTTTTT.

The rearrangement links TRBV15 to TRBJ1-4, with D unresolved. This CDR3 has 15 residues. Trimming took off 0 bases at V and 3 bases at J, with 8 bases between the two ends. Germline CDR1 and CDR2: LNHNV and YYDKDF (reference sequence). CDR3 loop: CATSRDTAANEKLFF. The DNA of the CDR3 is TGTGCCACCAGCAGAGATACGGCGGCTAATGAAAAACTGTTTTTT.

The chain links TRBV6-6 to TRBJ1-1; no clear D. Germline V CDR1 and CDR2: MNHNY, SVGAGI (reference sequence). The V end was cut by 7 bases, the J end by 4 bases, with 13 bases between. The CDR3 is 13 amino acids. The CDR3 loop reads CASTLEAGTEAFF. The DNA of the CDR3 is TGTGCCAGCACCCTCGAGGCCGGCACTGAAGCTTTCTTT.

V and J are TRBV19 and TRBJ2-3, with 9 bases matching TRBD1. CDR1 is LNHDA, CDR2 SQIVND, per germline (reference sequence). The J segment lost 3 bases and the V segment lost 4 bases, leaving 5 bases of the junction unmatched. There are 15 residues in the CDR3. The CDR3 DNA sequence: TGTGCCAGTAGTAGTCTCGGACAGGGGACAGATACGCAGTATTTT. Protein product: CASSSLGQGTDTQYF.

The chain uses TRBV18 and TRBJ1-1, with 10 bases lining up with TRBD1. This CDR3 comprises 17 residues. V shed 2 bases, J shed 1 base, and the junction held 7 bases outside the gene matches. Germline V CDR1 and CDR2: KGHSH, LQKENI. The CDR3 DNA sequence: TGTGCCAGCTCACCAAGGACAGGGGGTACTACGAACACTGAAGCTTTCTTT. It codes for CASSPRTGGTTNTEAFF.

The chain carries TRBV5-1 and TRBJ2-3, with 7 bases aligning to TRBD2. There are 15 residues in the CDR3. In germline, CDR1 is SGHRS, CDR2 YFSETQ. Trimming removed 4 bases from V and 2 bases from J; junction bases left unmatched: 7. CDR3 sequence: CASSPRDYLTDTQYF. The CDR3 nucleotides are TGCGCCAGCAGCCCCCGGGACTACCTCACAGATACGCAGTATTTT. Drawing the rest from reference TRBV5-1 and TRBJ2-3, the complete variable domain is KAGVTQTPRYLIKTRGQQVTLSCSPISGHRSVSWYQQTPGQGLQFLFEYFSETQRNKGNFPGRFSGRQFSNSRSEMNVSTLELGDSALYLCASSPRDYLTDTQYFGPGTRLTVL.

This rearrangement joins TRBV5-1 to TRBJ2-1; 8 bases match TRBD2. Germline V gene sequence: CDR1 SGHRS, CDR2 YFSETQ. The CDR3 covers 16 residues. With 8 bases clipped from V and 2 bases from J, the junction kept 12 bases outside the gene matches. The CDR3 protein is CASRGGAGATYNEQFF. CDR3 nucleotide sequence: TGCGCCAGTCGGGGCGGAGCGGGAGCGACCTACAATGAGCAGTTCTTC.

The chain carries TRBV7-3 and TRBJ2-1; the match to TRBD2 covers 7 bases. Germline-derived CDR1 and CDR2 are SGHTA and FQGTGA. This CDR3 comprises 19 residues. J lost 4 bases, V lost 1 base, and 16 bases had no gene match. The CDR3 loop is CASSLRAGKTSETYNEQFF. The CDR3 region has the DNA TGTGCCAGCAGCTTAAGGGCGGGTAAAACTAGCGAGACTTACAATGAGCAGTTCTTC.

The chain combines TRBV11-1 with TRBJ2-7; 9 bases are shared with TRBD1. The CDR3 spans 13 residues. V was pared by 6 bases and J by 6 bases, with 6 bases of the junction left unmatched. CDR1 is SGHAT, CDR2 FQDESV, per germline (reference sequence). The CDR3 DNA sequence: TGTGCCAGCAGACAGGGGGCTTCTGGCGAGCAGTACTTC. Protein sequence: CASRQGASGEQYF. Based on the CDR3 plus reference TRBV11-1 and TRBJ2-7, the full variable domain is EAEVAQSPRYKITEKSQAVAFWCDPISGHATLYWYRQILGQGPELLVQFQDESVVDDSQLPKDRFSAERLKGVDSTLKIQPAELGDSAMYLCASRQGASGEQYFGPGTRLTVT.

The chain joins TRBV7-2 to TRBJ1-2, with TRBD1 matching 7 bases. The CDR3 contains 15 residues. Germline CDR1 reads SGHTA; CDR2 reads FQGNSA. Unmatched junction bases numbered 8, after V lost 5 bases and J lost 2 bases. CDR3 protein: CASSLDRVQNYGYTF. The DNA of the CDR3 is TGTGCCAGCAGCCTAGACAGGGTCCAAAACTATGGCTACACCTTC.